This T cell receptor beta chain derives from a study of blood T cell repertoires in COVID-19. Whole-study context: Collection of acute and convalescent COVID-19 samples took place in the United States, Italy and Spain. The analysed material was cDNA or gDNA that came from T cells, B-cell-depleted T cells, or PBMCs.

Original analysis: Reference gene primer amplification gave nucleated cell count estimates. Clones were sequenced by immunoSEQ multiplex PCR, and TCRdb holds only the in-frame ones, with some missing. The DNA was the basis for D and trimming; V, J and clone size are from that table. The table lists 95,000 to 110,000 clones, roughly 80% of them singletons. The CDR3 contains 14 residues. V was pared by 9 bases and J by 2 bases, with 14 bases between. Per the germline V gene, CDR1 is MNHEY and CDR2 is SVGAGI. The chain employs TRBV6-5 and TRBJ2-1, with D possibly TRBD1 on 6 matching bases. This TCR was recovered from a man between 60 and 75 years old with acute or convalescent COVID-19. Source material: peripheral blood. The CDR3, as DNA: TGTGCCAGTCGGCTAGGGGGACCCTACAATGAGCAGTTCTTC. Its translation is CASRLGGPYNEQFF.